A single sample is the source of the 15 T cell receptor beta chains below, sequenced in a study of glioma-infiltrating T cells. Amplification of TCR alpha and beta CDR3 regions from RNA used iRepertoire nested multiplex PCR. TCRdb re-called the multiplex PCR reads through MiXCR, storing one row per CDR3 protein. The profile shows about 200,000 distinct CDR3 sequences, around 32% of them singletons. The material sequenced was glioma tissue, nonneoplastic brain tissue, or PBMCs (not recorded which). The origin of the receptors is a human donor with low-grade glioma or glioblastoma, undergoing nonglioma brain surgery, or in good health (not recorded which).

The chain carries TRBV6-1 and TRBJ2-3, with 13 positions matching TRBD2. The CDR3 consists of 17 residues. Trimming removed 5 bases from V and 3 bases from J; junction bases left unmatched: 8. Germline V CDR1 and CDR2: MNHNS, SASEGT. In DNA, the CDR3 is TGTGCCAGCAGTTGGACTAGCGGGAGTTGGGGAACAGATACGCAGTATTTT. As protein: CASSWTSGSWGTDTQYF.

This clonotype was recorded many times. The CDR3 protein is CASFSRDGRDSYEQYF. Written as DNA, the CDR3 is TGTGCCAGCTTTTCTAGAGACGGAAGGGACTCCTACGAGCAGTACTTC. The rearrangement links TRBV5-4 to TRBJ2-7; D is uncertain. Deletions cut 7 bases from V and 0 bases from J, with 20 bases between. The CDR3 runs to 16 residues. Germline CDR1 reads SGHNT; CDR2 reads YYREEE (reference sequence).

On this clonotype itself: This sequence may be a read error, since a much larger clone differs from it by one base. The CDR3 spells CASSRQEASTDTQYF. The CDR3 coding sequence is TGTGCCAGCAGCCGACAGGAGGCCTCCACAGATACGCAGTATTTT. The chain joins TRBV6-2 or TRBV6-3 to TRBJ2-3; a weak D match, TRBD1 (6 bases). V lost 6 bases, J lost 2 bases, and 15 bases lay in between. Germline CDR1 and CDR2: MNHEY and SVGEGT. This CDR3 region has 15 residues.

The J gene is TRBJ2-1, the V gene TRBV30; D is unresolved. V gave up 0 bases and J gave up 12 bases, with 9 bases separating them. CDR1 GTSNPN and CDR2 SVGIG come from the germline V gene (reference sequence). The CDR3 runs to 11 residues. The CDR3 DNA reads as TGTGCCTGGAGTGTACCCGTGGGGCAGTTCTTC. Its protein is CAWSVPVGQFF.

This clonotype was seen ten or more times. This rearrangement joins TRBV7-9 to TRBJ2-1, with 14 bases that match TRBD2. The germline V gene has CDR1 SEHNR and CDR2 FQNEAQ (reference sequence). The CDR3 covers 19 residues. The V and J ends lost 5 bases and 4 bases, in that order; junction bases with no gene match: 13. The CDR3 nucleotides read TGTGCCAGCAGCCCCCTAAGACTAGCGGGAGGGCCTGGTTACAATGAGCAGTTCTTC. Translating gives CASSPLRLAGGPGYNEQFF. Supplemented by reference TRBV7-9 and TRBJ2-1, the full variable domain reads DTGVSQNPRHKITKRGQNVTFRCDPISEHNRLYWYRQTLGQGPEFLTYFQNEAQLEKSRLLSDRFSAERPKGSFSTLEIQRTEQGDSAMYLCASSPLRLAGGPGYNEQFFGPGTRLTVL.

In this sample, this clonotype turned up many times. The V gene is TRBV28, the J gene TRBJ1-5, with 10 bases aligning to TRBD1. The CDR3 sequence is 14 residues long. With 6 bases clipped from V and 7 bases from J, the junction kept 6 bases outside the gene matches. From germline, CDR1 is MDHEN and CDR2 SYDVKM. The CDR3 DNA is TGTGCCAGCAGCCCGGGACAGGGGAGACAGCCCCAGCATTTT. Amino acid sequence: CASSPGQGRQPQHF.

Ten or more counts support this clonotype. The V gene is TRBV19, the J gene TRBJ1-5; D remains unclear. CDR1 and CDR2 (germline): LNHDA, SQIVND (reference sequence). V was pared by 1 base and J by 0 bases, with 4 bases between. The CDR3 has 14 residues. Here the CDR3 DNA reads TGTGCCAGTAGTATAGCTAATAGCAATCAGCCCCAGCATTTT. It yields the protein CASSIANSNQPQHF.

This clonotype has ten or more counts. The chain recombines TRBV5-4 with TRBJ2-5, with D perhaps matching TRBD2 (7 bases). From germline, CDR1 is SGHNT and CDR2 YYREEE (reference sequence). Between the trimmed V and J ends, which lost 1 base and 3 bases, there was a span of 13 bases. CDR3 length equals 15 residues. The CDR3 nucleotides are TGTGCCAGCAGCTTGCGTCGAGGGGGGGAAGAGACCCAGTACTTC. As protein: CASSLRRGGEETQYF. Variable domain in full (rest from reference TRBV5-4 and TRBJ2-5): ETGVTQSPTHLIKTRGQQVTLRCSSQSGHNTVSWYQQALGQGPQFIFQYYREEENGRGNFPPRFSGLQFPNYSSELNVNALELDDSALYLCASSLRRGGEETQYFGPGTRLLVL.

The V and J genes are TRBV11-3 and TRBJ1-1; no firm D call. The CDR3 is 13 amino acids. V lost 6 bases and J 8 bases, leaving 16 bases between the germline ends. Germline V lookup: CDR1 SGHNT, CDR2 YENEEA. The CDR3 sequence is CASRLEKNREAFF. Written as DNA, the CDR3 is TGTGCCAGCAGATTGGAGAAGAATCGCGAAGCTTTCTTT.

V and J are TRBV24-1 and TRBJ1-5; D remains unclear. In germline, CDR1 is KGHDR, CDR2 SFDVKD. The V end lost 7 bases, the J end lost 1 base, and 19 bases lay between the germline ends. This CDR3 is 17 amino acids long. CDR3 nucleotide sequence: TGTGCCACCAGACCCCCCGGCCTCGTTTTAAGCAATCAGCCCCAGCATTTT. Its translation is CATRPPGLVLSNQPQHF.

This clonotype was seen at least ten times. V is TRBV28 and J is TRBJ2-7; D is unresolved. The CDR3 is made up of 14 amino acids. V dropped 7 bases and J dropped 0 bases, with 13 bases sitting between them. The germline V gene has CDR1 MDHEN and CDR2 SYDVKM. The CDR3 coding sequence is TGTGCCAGCATTCTCCAGGCAGGCTCCTACGAGCAGTACTTC. Translated, it gives CASILQAGSYEQYF.

The rearrangement joins TRBV6-1 to TRBJ2-5; 7 bases are shared with TRBD1. The V and J ends lost 8 bases and 11 bases, in that order; junction bases with no gene match: 14. Germline CDR1 and CDR2: MNHNS and SASEGT. The CDR3 totals 13 residues. The CDR3 spells CASCATGLNGQYF. Here the CDR3 DNA reads TGTGCCAGCTGTGCGACAGGGCTCAATGGGCAGTACTTC.

This clonotype was counted at least ten times. This chain links TRBV27 with TRBJ1-5; 9 bases line up with TRBD1. The CDR3 runs 17 residues. CDR1 is MNHEY, CDR2 SMNVEV, per germline (reference sequence). J lost 4 bases, V lost 0 bases, and 7 bases had no gene match. The CDR3 reads CASSLSKGQGPNQPQHF. DNA of the CDR3: TGTGCCAGCAGTTTATCTAAGGGACAGGGCCCTAATCAGCCCCAGCATTTT.

This clonotype was counted ten times or more. CDR3 DNA: TGTGCCAGCAGGGAGGGACAGTCCAATCAGCCCCAGCATTTT. Its protein product is CASREGQSNQPQHF. The chain has TRBV27 and TRBJ1-5; 7 nucleotides align to TRBD1. The ends lost 6 bases at V and 3 bases at J; junction bases unmatched: 5. CDR1 and CDR2 from the germline V gene are MNHEY and SMNVEV (reference sequence). This CDR3 is built from 14 residues.

V usage is TRBV20-1 and J usage is TRBJ1-1, with 7 bases lining up with TRBD1. With V trimmed by 2 bases and J by 2 bases, 8 bases remained unmatched. The CDR3 has 15 amino acids. CDR1 is DFQATT and CDR2 is SNEGSKA in the germline V gene (reference sequence). The CDR3 sequence is CSARTSRGVNTEAFF. The CDR3 DNA sequence: TGCAGTGCTAGAACGTCCAGGGGGGTTAACACTGAAGCTTTCTTT.